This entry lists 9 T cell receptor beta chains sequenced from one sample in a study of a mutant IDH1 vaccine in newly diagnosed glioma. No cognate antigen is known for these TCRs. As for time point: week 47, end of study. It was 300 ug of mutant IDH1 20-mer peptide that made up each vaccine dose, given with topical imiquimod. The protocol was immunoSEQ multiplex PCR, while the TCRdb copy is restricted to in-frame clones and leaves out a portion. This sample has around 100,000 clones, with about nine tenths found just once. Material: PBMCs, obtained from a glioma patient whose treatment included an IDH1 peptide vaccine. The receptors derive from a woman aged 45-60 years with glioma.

The CDR3 loop reads CAINLDRNTEAFF. DNA of the CDR3: TGTGCCATCAACTTGGACAGGAACACTGAAGCTTTCTTT. The chain has TRBV10-3 and TRBJ1-1; D may be TRBD1 (6 bases). Trimming took off 7 bases at V and 1 base at J, with 10 bases between the two ends. In germline, CDR1 is ENHRY, CDR2 SYGVKD. This CDR3 is 13 amino acids long.

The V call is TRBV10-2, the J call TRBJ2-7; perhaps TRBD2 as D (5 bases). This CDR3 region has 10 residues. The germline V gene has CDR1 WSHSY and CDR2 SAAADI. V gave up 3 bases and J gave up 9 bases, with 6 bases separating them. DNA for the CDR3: TGCGCCAGCAGTGATGGAGGGCAGTACTTC. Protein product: CASSDGGQYF.

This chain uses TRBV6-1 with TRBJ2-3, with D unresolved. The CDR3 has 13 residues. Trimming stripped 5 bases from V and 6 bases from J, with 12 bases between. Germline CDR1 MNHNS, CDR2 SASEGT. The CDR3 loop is CASSLGGRDTQYF. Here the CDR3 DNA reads TGTGCCAGCAGTTTGGGCGGTCGGGATACGCAGTATTTT.

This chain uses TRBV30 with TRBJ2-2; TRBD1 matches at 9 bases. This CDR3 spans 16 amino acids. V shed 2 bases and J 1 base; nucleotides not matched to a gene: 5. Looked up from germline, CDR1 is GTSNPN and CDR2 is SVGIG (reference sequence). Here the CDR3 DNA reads TGTGCCTGGAGTACTGACAGGGGGTGGAACACCGGGGAGCTGTTTTTT. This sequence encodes CAWSTDRGWNTGELFF.

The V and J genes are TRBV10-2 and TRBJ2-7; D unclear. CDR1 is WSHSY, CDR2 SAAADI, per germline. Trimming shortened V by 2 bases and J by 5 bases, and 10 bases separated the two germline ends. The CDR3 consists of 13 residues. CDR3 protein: CASSEGGYHEQYF. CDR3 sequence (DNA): TGCGCCAGCAGTGAGGGTGGCTACCACGAGCAGTACTTC.

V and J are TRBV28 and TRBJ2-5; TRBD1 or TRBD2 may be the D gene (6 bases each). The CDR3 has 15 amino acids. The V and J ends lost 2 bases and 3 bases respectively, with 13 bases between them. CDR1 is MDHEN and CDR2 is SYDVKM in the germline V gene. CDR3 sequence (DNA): TGTGCCAGCAGTTTAAGTCGGAGGGGGAAAGAGACCCAGTACTTC. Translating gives CASSLSRRGKETQYF.

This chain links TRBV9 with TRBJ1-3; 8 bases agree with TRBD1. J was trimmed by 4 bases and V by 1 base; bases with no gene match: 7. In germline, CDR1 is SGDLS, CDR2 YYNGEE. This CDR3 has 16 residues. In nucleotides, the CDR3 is TGTGCCAGCAGCGTATCTCAGGGGGCGCGCGGAAACACCATATATTTT. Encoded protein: CASSVSQGARGNTIYF.

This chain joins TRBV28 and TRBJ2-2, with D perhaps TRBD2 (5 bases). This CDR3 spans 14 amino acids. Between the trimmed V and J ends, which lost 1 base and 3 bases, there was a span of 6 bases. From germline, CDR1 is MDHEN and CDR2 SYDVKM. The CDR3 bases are TGTGCCAGCAGTTTATACGGGGACACCGGGGAGCTGTTTTTT. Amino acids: CASSLYGDTGELFF.

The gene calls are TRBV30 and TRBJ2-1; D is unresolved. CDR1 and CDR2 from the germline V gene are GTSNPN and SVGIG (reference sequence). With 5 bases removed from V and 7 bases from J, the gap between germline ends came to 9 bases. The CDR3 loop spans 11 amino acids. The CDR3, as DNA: TGTGCCTGGGGTCGGGCAAATGAGCAGTTCTTC. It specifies CAWGRANEQFF.